Presented here are 12 T cell receptor beta chains from one specimen sequenced in a study of OX40 agonist ivuxolimab in advanced cancers. Assay: immunoSEQ multiplex PCR; the TCRdb copy retains only in-frame clones and omits some. Here the sample spans tens of thousands of clones, 75% to 95% being singletons. The material was CD4+ or CD8+ T cells sorted from blood, obtained in a trial of the OX40 agonist ivuxolimab. These receptors were taken from an adult with an advanced solid tumor such as melanoma, head and neck, liver or kidney cancer.

The V call is TRBV11-2, the J call TRBJ1-6, with D possibly being TRBD1 (6 bases). V lost 6 bases, J lost 13 bases, and 16 bases lay in between. The CDR3 spans 13 residues. Germline-derived CDR1 and CDR2 are SGHAT and FQNNGV. The CDR3 DNA sequence: TGTGCCAGCAGTCAAGAGGAGGGGGTGCCCCTCCACTTT. The encoded protein is CASSQEEGVPLHF.

CDR3 in DNA: TGTGCCAGCAGCCCAGGGGGGCGAGGAGGAGAGACCCAGTACTTC. This sequence encodes CASSPGGRGGETQYF. The chain links TRBV7-3 to TRBJ2-5; the D gene is possibly TRBD1 (7 bases). Germline assignment: CDR1 SGHTA and CDR2 FQGTGA. V was cut by 5 bases and J by 4 bases, with 17 bases left in between. The CDR3 is 15 amino acids.

V is TRBV4-3 and J is TRBJ2-7; 10 bases match TRBD2. The CDR3 totals 15 residues. In germline, CDR1 is LGHNA, CDR2 YSLEER. J gave up 5 bases and V 1 base, and 5 bases lay outside the gene matches. The CDR3 loop reads CASSQAALAGNEQYF. The CDR3 DNA reads as TGCGCCAGCAGCCAAGCTGCACTAGCGGGAAACGAGCAGTACTTC.

Remarks on this clone: Other DNA sequences in the same sample also yield this CDR3. The V and J genes are TRBV5-4 and TRBJ2-1; TRBD1 matches at 12 bases. Trimming removed 3 bases from V and 7 bases from J; junction bases left unmatched: 5. The CDR3 is made up of 15 amino acids. Germline assignment: CDR1 SGHNT and CDR2 YYREEE (reference sequence). This CDR3 is CASSSGTGGYNEQFF. As DNA, the CDR3 is TGTGCCAGCAGCTCCGGGACAGGGGGCTATAATGAGCAGTTCTTC. Complete variable domain (other parts from reference TRBV5-4 and TRBJ2-1): ETGVTQSPTHLIKTRGQQVTLRCSSQSGHNTVSWYQQALGQGPQFIFQYYREEENGRGNFPPRFSGLQFPNYSSELNVNALELDDSALYLCASSSGTGGYNEQFFGPGTRLTVL.

This clone was seen more than once but under ten times. This chain joins TRBV20-1 and TRBJ2-5; D perhaps matches TRBD2 (5 bases). Germline-derived CDR1 and CDR2 are DFQATT and SNEGSKA (reference sequence). Trimming shortened V by 6 bases and J by 3 bases, and 5 bases separated the two germline ends. This CDR3 region has 10 residues. CDR3: CSAGEETQYF. CDR3 in DNA: TGCAGTGCCGGGGAAGAGACCCAGTACTTC.

The chain employs TRBV6-1 and TRBJ2-2; weak D call: TRBD1 (6 bases). This CDR3 comprises 12 residues. Trimming took 6 bases from V and 6 from J, leaving 8 bases between them. CDR1 and CDR2 (germline): MNHNS, SASEGT. In nucleotides, the CDR3 is TGTGCCAGCAGAGGACAGCCCGGGGAGCTGTTTTTT. Translation: CASRGQPGELFF.

This clone was recorded a few times. CDR3 DNA: TGTGCCAGTAGTAAAAAGGTCGCGGTTACTAATGAAAAACTGTTTTTT. Its translation: CASSKKVAVTNEKLFF. The chain employs TRBV19 and TRBJ1-4; D remains unclear. V was clipped by 4 bases and J by 2 bases, with 14 bases between them. Germline V gene lookup returns CDR1 LNHDA and CDR2 SQIVND (reference sequence). The CDR3 sequence is 16 residues long.

The chain has TRBV19 and TRBJ1-2; D ambiguous. Trimming stripped 7 bases from V and 5 bases from J, with 14 bases between. Looked up from germline, CDR1 is LNHDA and CDR2 is SQIVND (reference sequence). This CDR3 spans 13 amino acids. The CDR3 bases are TGTGCCAGTATAGGAAGACCCGTATATGGCTACACCTTC. Protein product: CASIGRPVYGYTF.

This chain uses TRBV30 with TRBJ1-2, with 7 bases matching TRBD1. This CDR3 contains 14 residues. V lost 0 bases to trimming and J lost 6 bases; unmatched junction nucleotides: 7. CDR1 is GTSNPN, CDR2 SVGIG, per germline (reference sequence). The DNA for the CDR3 is TGTGCCTGGAGTGTAAAGGTGGACAGGCATGGCTACACCTTC. Translating it yields CAWSVKVDRHGYTF.

This chain uses TRBV29-1 with TRBJ2-5; D ambiguous. V lost 3 bases, J lost 2 bases, and 10 bases lay in between. The germline V gene encodes CDR1 SQVTM and CDR2 ANQGSEA. This CDR3 contains 13 residues. In DNA, the CDR3 is TGCAGCGTTGACAAGGCAGGTCAAGAGACCCAGTACTTC. Its protein is CSVDKAGQETQYF. Full variable domain (outside the CDR3, taken from reference TRBV29-1 and TRBJ2-5): SAVISQKPSRDICQRGTSLTIQCQVDSQVTMMFWYRQQPGQSLTLIATANQGSEATYESGFVIDKFPISRPNLTFSTLTVSNMSPEDSSIYLCSVDKAGQETQYFGPGTRLLVL.

The chain employs TRBV6-6 and TRBJ2-3; 7 bases line up with TRBD1. Per the germline V gene, CDR1 is MNHNY and CDR2 is SVGAGI (reference sequence). After removal of 6 bases from V and 3 bases from J, the junction contained 6 bases not matched to a gene. CDR3 length: 14 residues. The CDR3: CASSPKQGTDTQYF. Written as DNA, the CDR3 is TGTGCCAGCAGCCCTAAACAGGGGACAGATACGCAGTATTTT.

V is TRBV6-6 and J is TRBJ2-5, with D perhaps matching TRBD1 (5 bases). V lost 6 bases, J lost 2 bases, and 10 bases lay in between. Germline V gene lookup returns CDR1 MNHNY and CDR2 SVGAGI (reference sequence). The length of the CDR3 is 13 residues. The CDR3 protein is CASSPRQQETQYF. The CDR3 DNA sequence: TGTGCCAGCAGCCCGAGACAGCAAGAGACCCAGTACTTC.